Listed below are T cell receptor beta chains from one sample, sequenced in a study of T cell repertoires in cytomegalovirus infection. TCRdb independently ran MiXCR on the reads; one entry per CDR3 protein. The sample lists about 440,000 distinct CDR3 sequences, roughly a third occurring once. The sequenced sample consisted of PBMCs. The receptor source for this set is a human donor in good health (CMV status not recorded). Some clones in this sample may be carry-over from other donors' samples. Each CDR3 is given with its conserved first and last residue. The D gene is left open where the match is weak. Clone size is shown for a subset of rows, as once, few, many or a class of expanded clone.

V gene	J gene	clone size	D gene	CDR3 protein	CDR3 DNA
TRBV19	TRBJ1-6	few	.	CASSLDQINSPLHF	TGTGCCAGTAGCCTCGACCAGATTAATTCACCCCTCCACTTT
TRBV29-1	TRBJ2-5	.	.	CSVRTGEETQYF	TGCAGCGTCCGAACAGGAGAAGAGACCCAGTACTTC
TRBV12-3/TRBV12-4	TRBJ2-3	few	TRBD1	CASSNGQGASDTQYF	TGTGCCAGCAGTAACGGACAGGGGGCTTCAGATACGCAGTATTTT
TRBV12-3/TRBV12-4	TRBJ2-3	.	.	CASSQGLRVTQYF	TGTGCCAGCAGTCAGGGACTGAGGGTTACGCAGTATTTT
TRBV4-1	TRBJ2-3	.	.	CASSPPREWISTDTQYF	TGCGCCAGCAGCCCGCCGCGGGAATGGATTAGCACAGATACGCAGTATTTT
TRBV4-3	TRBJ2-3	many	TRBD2	CASSQAPAGASTGTDTQYF	TGCGCCAGCAGCCAAGCTCCAGCGGGGGCCTCAACCGGCACAGATACGCAGTATTTT
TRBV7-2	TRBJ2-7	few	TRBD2	CASSLEPSGVTAYEQYF	TGTGCCAGCAGCTTAGAGCCTAGCGGGGTTACCGCCTACGAGCAGTACTTC
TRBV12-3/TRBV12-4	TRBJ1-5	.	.	CASSSRWGRVLNQPQHF	TGTGCCAGCAGTTCCCGGTGGGGTCGGGTTTTAAATCAGCCCCAGCATTTT
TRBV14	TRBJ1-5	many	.	CASSQGGTTDSNQPQHF	TGTGCCAGCAGCCAAGGAGGGACAACTGATAGCAATCAGCCCCAGCATTTT
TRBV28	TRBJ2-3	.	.	CASSVGQGADTQYF	TGTGCCAGCAGTGTAGGGCAGGGCGCGGATACGCAGTATTTT
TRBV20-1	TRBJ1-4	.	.	CSARDSSATNEKLFF	TGCAGTGCTAGAGATTCTTCCGCAACTAATGAAAAACTGTTTTTT
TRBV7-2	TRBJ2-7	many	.	CASSPDRTYEQYF	TGTGCCAGCAGTCCTGACCGCACCTACGAGCAGTACTTC
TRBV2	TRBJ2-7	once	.	CASMRFDGGPYEQYF	TGTGCCAGCATGAGATTCGACGGCGGTCCCTACGAGCAGTACTTC
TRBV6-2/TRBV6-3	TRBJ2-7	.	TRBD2	CASISSGGDSEQYF	TGTGCCAGCATCTCTAGCGGGGGGGACAGCGAGCAGTACTTC
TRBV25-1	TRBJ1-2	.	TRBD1	CASSDLPGQEYGYTF	TGTGCCAGCAGTGATTTGCCGGGACAGGAGTATGGCTACACCTTC
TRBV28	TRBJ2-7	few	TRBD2	CASRLAGGSYEQYF	TGTGCCAGCAGGCTAGCGGGGGGGTCCTACGAGCAGTACTTC
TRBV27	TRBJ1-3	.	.	CASSSQGAPGNTIYF	TGTGCCAGCAGTTCCCAGGGAGCTCCTGGAAACACCATATATTTT
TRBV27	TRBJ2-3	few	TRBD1	CASNKGQARVDTQYF	TGTGCCAGCAACAAGGGACAGGCTCGCGTCGATACGCAGTATTTT
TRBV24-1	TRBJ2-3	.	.	CATSEGWPTDTQYF	TGTGCCACCAGTGAGGGATGGCCCACAGATACGCAGTATTTT
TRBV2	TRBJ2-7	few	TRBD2	CASKRGSAYEQYF	TGTGCCAGCAAGCGGGGGTCCGCCTACGAGCAGTACTTC
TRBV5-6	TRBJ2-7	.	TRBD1	CASSLPGQGAQEQYF	TGTGCCAGCAGCTTACCGGGACAGGGGGCGCAAGAGCAGTACTTC
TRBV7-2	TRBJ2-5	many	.	CASSLAGGGGETQYF	TGTGCCAGCAGCCTCGCAGGGGGCGGGGGAGAGACCCAGTACTTC
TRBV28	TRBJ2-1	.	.	CASSSRNEQFF	TGTGCCAGCAGTTCCCGGAATGAGCAGTTCTTC
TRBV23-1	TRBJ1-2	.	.	CASSQWAGVGNYGYTF	TGCGCCAGCAGTCAATGGGCGGGGGTTGGCAACTATGGCTACACCTTC
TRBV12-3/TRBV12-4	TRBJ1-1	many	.	CASSSPKANTEAFF	TGTGCCAGCAGTTCACCAAAGGCTAACACTGAAGCTTTCTTT
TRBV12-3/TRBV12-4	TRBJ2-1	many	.	CASSFGSHNEQFF	TGTGCCAGCAGTTTTGGCTCTCACAATGAGCAGTTCTTC
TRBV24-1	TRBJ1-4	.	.	CATSDHSNEKLFF	TGTGCCACCAGTGATCATTCTAATGAAAAACTGTTTTTT
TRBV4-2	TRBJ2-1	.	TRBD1	CASSRVGQRDNEQFF	TGTGCCAGCAGCCGAGTGGGACAGCGCGACAATGAGCAGTTCTTC
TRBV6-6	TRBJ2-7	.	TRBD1	CASSSGGPYEQYF	TGTGCCAGCAGTTCAGGGGGCCCCTACGAGCAGTACTTC
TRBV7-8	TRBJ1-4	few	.	CASSLDMGAEEKLFF	TGTGCCAGCAGCTTAGATATGGGGGCGGAGGAAAAACTGTTTTTT
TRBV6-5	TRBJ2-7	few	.	CASSYSGRIYEQYF	TGTGCCAGCAGTTACTCTGGCAGAATCTACGAGCAGTACTTC
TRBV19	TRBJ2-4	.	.	CASSRGHPPIQYF	TGTGCCAGTAGTAGGGGACACCCACCTATTCAGTACTTC
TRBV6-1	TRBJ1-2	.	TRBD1	CASSQIQGGLSGYTF	TGTGCCAGCAGCCAAATTCAGGGGGGCCTATCGGGCTACACCTTC
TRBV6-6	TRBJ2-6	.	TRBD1	CASSSTDTGAGANVLTF	TGTGCCAGCAGTTCAACCGACACAGGGGCTGGGGCCAACGTCCTGACTTTC
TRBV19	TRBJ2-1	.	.	CASSRGAGEDEQFF	TGTGCCAGTAGCAGGGGAGCAGGGGAGGATGAGCAGTTCTTC
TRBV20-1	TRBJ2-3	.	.	CSARDTSIGDTQYF	TGCAGTGCTAGGGACACGTCAATCGGCGATACGCAGTATTTT
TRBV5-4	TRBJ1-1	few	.	CASSPPGPRTVEAFF	TGTGCCAGCAGCCCCCCGGGCCCCAGAACCGTTGAAGCTTTCTTT
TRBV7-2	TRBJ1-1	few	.	CASSLQVSLGAFF	TGTGCCAGCAGCTTACAGGTTTCCCTTGGCGCTTTCTTT
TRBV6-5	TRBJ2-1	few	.	CASSYSRTRGNEQFF	TGTGCCAGCAGTTACTCGAGGACGAGAGGCAATGAGCAGTTCTTC
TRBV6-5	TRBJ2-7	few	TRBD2	CASSNHAGRVYEQYF	TGTGCCAGCAGTAACCACGCCGGGAGGGTATACGAGCAGTACTTC
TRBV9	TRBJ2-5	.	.	CASSVAVGGVETQYF	TGTGCCAGCAGCGTAGCTGTGGGCGGAGTGGAGACCCAGTACTTC
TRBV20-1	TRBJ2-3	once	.	CSARDRPASTDTQYF	TGCAGTGCTAGAGATCGTCCGGCTAGCACAGATACGCAGTATTTT
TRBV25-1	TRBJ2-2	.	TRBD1	CASSDRDRVVVELFF	TGTGCCAGCAGTGACCGGGACAGGGTGGTCGTGGAGCTGTTTTTT
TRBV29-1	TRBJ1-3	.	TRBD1	CSVGTGATIYF	TGCAGCGTTGGGACAGGGGCCACCATATATTTT
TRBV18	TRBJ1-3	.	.	CASSPRTQSSGNTIYF	TGTGCCAGCTCACCACGGACACAGAGCTCTGGAAACACCATATATTTT
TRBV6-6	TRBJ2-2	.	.	CASFPPGPPRTGELFF	TGTGCCAGCTTCCCCCCCGGGCCCCCAAGGACCGGGGAGCTGTTTTTT
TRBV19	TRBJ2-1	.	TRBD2	CASSQGGGRNEQFF	TGTGCCAGTTCCCAGGGCGGGGGACGGAATGAGCAGTTCTTC
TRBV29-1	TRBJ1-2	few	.	CSVAGNTPNYGYTF	TGCAGCGTCGCAGGGAACACCCCTAACTATGGCTACACCTTC
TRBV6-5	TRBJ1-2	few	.	CATVGGGYGYTF	TGTGCCACCGTCGGGGGAGGGTATGGCTACACCTTC
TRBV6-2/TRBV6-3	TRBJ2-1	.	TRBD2	CASSSGGASAQFF	TGTGCCAGCAGTAGCGGGGGGGCCAGTGCGCAGTTCTTC
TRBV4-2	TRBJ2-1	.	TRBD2	CASSLPGTRRDNEQFF	TGTGCCAGCAGCCTGCCAGGGACTAGGAGGGACAATGAGCAGTTCTTC
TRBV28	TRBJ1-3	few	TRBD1	CASSLGQGTTGNTIYF	TGTGCCAGCAGTCTGGGACAGGGAACGACTGGAAACACCATATATTTT
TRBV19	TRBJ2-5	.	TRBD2	CASSMSSGGPKSSRGETQYF	TGTGCCAGTAGTATGAGTAGCGGGGGGCCAAAATCATCTCGGGGAGAGACCCAGTACTTC
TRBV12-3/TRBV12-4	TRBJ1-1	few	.	CASSWDLNTEAFF	TGTGCCAGCAGTTGGGATCTGAACACTGAAGCTTTCTTT
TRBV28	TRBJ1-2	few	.	CASSTFGSNYGYTF	TGTGCCAGCAGTACCTTTGGCAGTAATTATGGCTACACCTTC
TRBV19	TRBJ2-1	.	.	CASSSPRRGAPYNEQFF	TGTGCCAGTAGTTCCCCCCGGAGGGGGGCCCCCTACAATGAGCAGTTCTTC
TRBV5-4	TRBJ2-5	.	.	CASSGRGGGETQYF	TGTGCCAGCAGCGGGAGGGGGGGCGGGGAGACCCAGTACTTC